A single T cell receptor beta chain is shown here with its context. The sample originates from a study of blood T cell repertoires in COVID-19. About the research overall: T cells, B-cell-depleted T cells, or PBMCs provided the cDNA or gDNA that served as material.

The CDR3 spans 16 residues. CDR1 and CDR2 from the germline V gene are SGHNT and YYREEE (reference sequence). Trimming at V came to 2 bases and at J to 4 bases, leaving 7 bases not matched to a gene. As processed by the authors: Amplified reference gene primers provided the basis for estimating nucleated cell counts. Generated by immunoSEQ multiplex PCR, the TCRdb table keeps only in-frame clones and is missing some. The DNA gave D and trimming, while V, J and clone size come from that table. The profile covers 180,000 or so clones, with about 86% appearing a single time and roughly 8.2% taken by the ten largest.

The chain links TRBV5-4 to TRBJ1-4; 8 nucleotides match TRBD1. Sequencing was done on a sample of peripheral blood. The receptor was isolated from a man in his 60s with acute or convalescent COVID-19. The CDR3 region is CASSLGQGGYNEKLFF. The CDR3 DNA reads TGTGCCAGCAGCTTAGGACAGGGAGGGTATAATGAAAAACTGTTTTTT.